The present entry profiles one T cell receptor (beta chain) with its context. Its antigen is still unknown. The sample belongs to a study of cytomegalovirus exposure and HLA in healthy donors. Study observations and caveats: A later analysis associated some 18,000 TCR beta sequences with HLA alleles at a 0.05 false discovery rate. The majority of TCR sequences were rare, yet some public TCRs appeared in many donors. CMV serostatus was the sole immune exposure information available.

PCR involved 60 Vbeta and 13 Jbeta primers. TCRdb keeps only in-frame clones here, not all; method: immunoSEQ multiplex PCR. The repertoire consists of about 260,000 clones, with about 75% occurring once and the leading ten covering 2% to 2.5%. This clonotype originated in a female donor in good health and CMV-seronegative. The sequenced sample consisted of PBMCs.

The CDR3 bases are TGCGCCAGCAGCCAAAAGGTAGTAGCGGGAGACCAACTTGCGAACACCGGGGAGCTGTTTTTT. Translating gives CASSQKVVAGDQLANTGELFF. The gene calls are TRBV4-1 and TRBJ2-2, with TRBD2 identical over 9 bases. In germline, CDR1 is MGHRA, CDR2 YSYEKL. The junction had 16 bases not matched to a gene; V was cut back by 2 bases and J by 0 bases. The CDR3 sequence is 21 residues long.